These 24 T cell receptor beta chains were sequenced from one sample in a study of blood T cell repertoires in COVID-19. Generated by immunoSEQ multiplex PCR, the TCRdb table keeps only in-frame clones and is missing some. Of roughly 230,000 clones in the sample, about 85% were seen once. What was sequenced was PBMCs or T cells enriched from blood (not recorded which). The receptors shown here come from a woman aged 45-65 years who had been exposed to COVID-19.

Regarding this clone: This CDR3 is also generated by other DNA sequences in the sample. V gene TRBV30 combines with J gene TRBJ1-3; D remains ambiguous. The germline CDR1 and CDR2 sequences are GTSNPN and SVGIG (reference sequence). The length of the CDR3 is 15 residues. V gave up 0 bases and J gave up 0 bases, with 9 bases separating them. The CDR3 is CAWSVRRSSGNTIYF. As DNA, the CDR3 is TGTGCCTGGAGTGTACGGCGGAGCTCTGGAAACACCATATATTTT.

The J gene is TRBJ2-2, the V gene TRBV7-2, with D possibly TRBD2 on 6 matching bases. V lost 0 bases and J 6 bases, leaving 11 bases between the germline ends. Germline assignment: CDR1 SGHTA and CDR2 FQGNSA. The CDR3 spans 15 residues. The CDR3 here is CASSLAGGSSGELFF. The CDR3 nucleotides are TGTGCCAGCAGCTTAGCGGGGGGTTCGTCCGGGGAGCTGTTTTTT.

The V gene is TRBV19, the J gene TRBJ2-5; no definite D call. The V end lost 1 base, the J end lost 2 bases, and 8 bases lay between the germline ends. The CDR3 sequence is 14 residues long. Germline V gene sequence: CDR1 LNHDA, CDR2 SQIVND (reference sequence). This CDR3 is CASSIGGPQETQYF. For the CDR3, the DNA is TGTGCCAGTAGTATAGGAGGTCCTCAAGAGACCCAGTACTTC.

J is TRBJ1-1 and V is TRBV24-1; TRBD1 agrees at 10 bases. The CDR3 runs to 18 residues. Germline CDR1 is KGHDR and CDR2 is SFDVKD. V shed 9 bases, J shed 6 bases, and the junction held 21 bases outside the gene matches. CDR3 nucleotides: TGTGCCACCTCGGCCGGGGGGACAGGGGTATCCCATTTGGCTGAAGCTTTCTTT. Encoded protein: CATSAGGTGVSHLAEAFF.

This clone appeared once. The V call is TRBV4-3, the J call TRBJ2-1; 7 bases agree with TRBD1. The trim removed 0 bases at V and 12 bases at J, leaving 14 bases unmatched. The CDR3 spans 16 residues. CDR1 is LGHNA and CDR2 is YSLEER in the germline V gene. The DNA of the CDR3 is TGCGCCAGCAGCCAAGATTGGGACAGTTTATTTGGCGGGCAGTTCTTC. Protein product: CASSQDWDSLFGGQFF.

The CDR3 loop reads CASRLDSGNTEAFF. The DNA for the CDR3 is TGTGCCAGCAGGCTAGACTCCGGCAACACTGAAGCTTTCTTT. J is TRBJ1-1 and V is TRBV2; D remains unclear. The CDR3 extends over 14 amino acids. V was shortened by 6 bases and J by 2 bases, with 13 bases between the two germline ends. Germline loops: CDR1 SNHLY, CDR2 FYNNEI.

The chain combines TRBV5-1 with TRBJ1-1, with D hard to call. The CDR3 length is 14 residues. The germline gives CDR1 SGHRS, CDR2 YFSETQ. The V and J ends lost 4 bases and 4 bases respectively, with 14 bases between them. The CDR3 sequence is CASSPGGEITEAFF. The CDR3 bases are TGCGCCAGCAGCCCGGGTGGGGAGATCACTGAAGCTTTCTTT. Full variable domain (rest looked up from reference TRBV5-1 and TRBJ1-1): KAGVTQTPRYLIKTRGQQVTLSCSPISGHRSVSWYQQTPGQGLQFLFEYFSETQRNKGNFPGRFSGRQFSNSRSEMNVSTLELGDSALYLCASSPGGEITEAFFGQGTRLTVV.

V is TRBV28 and J is TRBJ1-2, with D possibly TRBD1 on 6 matching bases. Deletions cut 7 bases from V and 4 bases from J, with 13 bases between. CDR1 MDHEN and CDR2 SYDVKM come from the germline V gene. CDR3 size: 13 residues. The CDR3: CASTNRARYGYTF. CDR3 in DNA: TGTGCCAGCACGAACAGGGCGCGCTATGGCTACACCTTC.

The V and J genes are TRBV30 and TRBJ1-3; maybe TRBD1 (5 bases). The V gene's germline CDR1 is GTSNPN and CDR2 SVGIG (reference sequence). V dropped 5 bases and J dropped 4 bases, with 9 bases sitting between them. The CDR3 extends over 12 amino acids. DNA for the CDR3: TGTGCCTGGGGCACAGGAGGAAACACCATATATTTT. Encoded protein: CAWGTGGNTIYF.

V gene TRBV7-2 combines with J gene TRBJ1-5; D gene ambiguous. Germline CDR1 reads SGHTA; CDR2 reads FQGNSA. Trimming pared 1 base from V and 1 base from J, leaving 8 bases between. The CDR3 contains 15 residues. CDR3 nucleotide sequence: TGTGCCAGCAGCTTAGTACAGATCAGCAATCAGCCCCAGCATTTT. Protein sequence: CASSLVQISNQPQHF. The variable domain in full, with the rest retrieved from reference TRBV7-2 and TRBJ1-5, is GAGVSQSPSNKVTEKGKDVELRCDPISGHTALYWYRQSLGQGLEFLIYFQGNSAPDKSGLPSDRFSAERTGGSVSTLTIQRTQQEDSAVYLCASSLVQISNQPQHFGDGTRLSIL.

The genes are TRBV7-6 and TRBJ2-5; no definite D call. Trimming pared 3 bases from V and 3 bases from J, leaving 17 bases between. CDR1 and CDR2 from the germline V gene are SGHVS and FNYEAQ. The CDR3 spans 16 residues. This chain's CDR3 is CASSLAGSRPEETQYF. CDR3 bases: TGTGCCAGCAGCTTGGCAGGATCGCGCCCAGAAGAGACCCAGTACTTC.

This clone turned up a few times. The gene calls are TRBV27 and TRBJ1-1; maybe TRBD1 (5 bases). Trimming took 6 bases from V and 1 from J, leaving 12 bases between them. Germline loops: CDR1 MNHEY, CDR2 SMNVEV (reference sequence). The CDR3 covers 14 residues. CDR3 protein: CASRFRVGNTEAFF. CDR3 coding DNA: TGTGCCAGCAGATTCAGGGTAGGGAACACTGAAGCTTTCTTT.

This clone has only a few counts. The chain uses TRBV10-1 and TRBJ1-2; weak D call: TRBD1 (6 bases). The CDR3 has 13 residues. Germline CDR1 and CDR2: WNHNN and SYGVQD (reference sequence). V lost 7 bases and J 4 bases, leaving 13 bases between the germline ends. CDR3 loop: CASISDSPYGYTF. As DNA, the CDR3 is TGCGCCAGCATCTCGGACAGCCCCTATGGCTACACCTTC.

The rearrangement joins TRBV18 to TRBJ2-1, with D possibly matching TRBD1 (5 bases). Looked up from germline, CDR1 is KGHSH and CDR2 is LQKENI. The CDR3 totals 16 residues. The V and J ends lost 1 base and 8 bases respectively, with 18 bases between them. CDR3 region: CASSPQQGFSSDEQFF. The CDR3 region has the DNA TGTGCCAGCTCACCACAGCAGGGCTTCTCCTCGGATGAGCAGTTCTTC.

V gene TRBV25-1 combines with J gene TRBJ2-2; 11 nucleotides match TRBD1. The CDR3 runs to 15 residues. CDR1 is MGHDK and CDR2 is SYGVNS in the germline V gene. The J segment lost 6 bases and the V segment lost 1 base, leaving 1 base of the junction unmatched. The CDR3 sequence: CASSEWGQGAGELFF. The CDR3 nucleotides are TGTGCCAGCAGTGAATGGGGACAGGGGGCCGGGGAGCTGTTTTTT.

The genes are TRBV7-7 and TRBJ2-2; unclear D gene. V was pared by 5 bases and J by 2 bases, with 12 bases between. Germline CDR1 SSHAT, CDR2 FNYEAQ (reference sequence). The CDR3 totals 15 residues. DNA of the CDR3: TGTGCCAGCAGCCCGCGCGCTACCAACACCGGGGAGCTGTTTTTT. This sequence encodes CASSPRATNTGELFF.

In DNA, the CDR3 is TGTGCCAGCAGCAGGGGGGGGTCGAATCAGCCCCAGCATTTT. Amino acids: CASSRGGSNQPQHF. The chain uses TRBV9 and TRBJ1-5; the D gene is possibly TRBD1 (6 bases). The CDR3 is 14 amino acids. Trimming shortened V by 4 bases and J by 4 bases, and 12 bases separated the two germline ends. Germline V gene sequence: CDR1 SGDLS, CDR2 YYNGEE.

The chain links TRBV2 to TRBJ2-3; TRBD2 aligns across 12 bases. Trimming cost V 7 bases and J 4 bases; bases outside gene matches: 18. The V gene's germline CDR1 is SNHLY and CDR2 FYNNEI. This CDR3 has 19 amino acids. The CDR3 DNA follows: TGTGCCAGCAACATAAAAGCTAGCGGGGGGGCACGGGTGGCAGATACGCAGTATTTT. Its protein product is CASNIKASGGARVADTQYF.

The rearrangement uses TRBV12-5 and TRBJ2-3; 7 bases line up with TRBD1. After removal of 6 bases from V and 0 bases from J, the junction contained 6 bases not matched to a gene. The CDR3 has 15 residues. The germline CDR1 and CDR2 sequences are LGHNT and FRNRAP. The CDR3 DNA is TGTGCTAGTGGACATGGGACAGCCAGCACAGATACGCAGTATTTT. This encodes CASGHGTASTDTQYF.

The chain employs TRBV10-3 and TRBJ1-2, with TRBD1 matching over 9 bases. Germline loops: CDR1 ENHRY, CDR2 SYGVKD. The CDR3 sequence is 15 residues long. J lost 7 bases, V lost 8 bases, and 14 bases had no gene match. CDR3 nucleotide sequence: TGTGCCATCGGGATACCGGGACAGGGACAAGGTGGCTACACCTTC. Encoded protein: CAIGIPGQGQGGYTF.

This clone showed up just once. This chain connects TRBV19 to TRBJ1-1; 7 bases line up with TRBD1. V was clipped by 1 base and J by 8 bases; unmatched bases: 7. The CDR3 is 14 amino acids. Per germline, CDR1 LNHDA and CDR2 SQIVND (reference sequence). This CDR3 is CASSIVPGTAEAFF. CDR3 in DNA: TGTGCCAGTAGTATAGTTCCTGGGACAGCGGAAGCTTTCTTT.

V is TRBV2 and J is TRBJ2-7; 12 bases fit TRBD1. CDR3 length: 15 residues. The junction had 5 bases not matched to a gene; V was cut back by 6 bases and J by 2 bases. Germline V gene lookup returns CDR1 SNHLY and CDR2 FYNNEI. CDR3 DNA: TGTGCCAGCAGCCTGGGACAGGGGGCCGCCTACGAGCAGTACTTC. It yields the protein CASSLGQGAAYEQYF.

The V gene is TRBV28, the J gene TRBJ1-5, with 8 positions matching TRBD1. V trimming: 4 bases; J trimming: 2 bases; junction bases outside the gene matches: 1. The CDR3 has 14 amino acids. CDR1 and CDR2 (germline): MDHEN, SYDVKM. The CDR3 reads CASSSDRGNQPQHF. The CDR3 DNA reads as TGTGCCAGCAGTTCGGACAGGGGCAATCAGCCCCAGCATTTT.

This clone was seen just once. The V and J genes are TRBV29-1 and TRBJ1-1; D unclear. Trimming took off 7 bases at V and 2 bases at J, with 8 bases between the two ends. The germline gives CDR1 SQVTM, CDR2 ANQGSEA. This CDR3 comprises 11 residues. CDR3: CSAKLNTEAFF. CDR3 coding DNA: TGCAGCGCCAAACTTAACACTGAAGCTTTCTTT.